The clone carrying this T cell receptor (beta chain) was detected only a few times. Its target is not known. This sample is part of a study of CD8+ T cells in alopecia areata. Reverse transcription of extracted RNA yielded cDNA, which provided the sequencing template. Assay used: immunoSEQ multiplex PCR; TCRdb lists only in-frame clones, some missing. The sample has around 120,000 clones, over 60% seen once. The CDR3 contains 14 residues. V dropped 6 bases and J dropped 5; count of bases not matched to a gene: 9. The germline CDR1 and CDR2 sequences are SGHTA and FQGNSA. Overall study findings and caveats: Relative to mice, TCR sharing across patients was less clear, a difference possibly HLA-related.

The treatment: oral pan-JAK inhibitor, 5-10 mg twice daily. Alopecia areata patients provided lesional scalp punch biopsies and peripheral blood, both collected for the study. This sequence originates from a human donor with alopecia areata. Here the sequenced sample was CD4+ T cells sorted from blood, taken at week 4, from a patient treated with tofacitinib. The chain is built from TRBV7-2 and TRBJ2-5; 7 bases are a match to TRBD1. CDR3: CASSLTGERETQYF. CDR3 DNA: TGTGCCAGCAGTTTAACAGGGGAGCGGGAGACCCAGTACTTC.